The 10 T cell receptor beta chains below all came from one sample that was sequenced in a study of blood T cells in healthy people across ages. Primed by a sample-barcoded 5' primer and a J-beta primer mix, a second PCR proceeded for about 7 to 12 cycles. TCRdb re-analysed the 5' RACE reads in MiXCR, keeping a single row per CDR3 protein. This table has some 930,000 distinct CDR3 sequences, under 35% appearing once. The data also belong to a second study, concerning T cells of mothers and their children.

Sequences were obtained from blood. These receptor sequences come from a woman in her thirties or forties in good health.

At least ten counts were recorded for this clonotype. The J gene is TRBJ2-5, the V gene TRBV29-1; the D is unclear. The V and J ends lost 4 bases and 5 bases respectively, with 11 bases between them. The CDR3 runs 12 residues. Germline V gene lookup returns CDR1 SQVTM and CDR2 ANQGSEA. This CDR3 is CSVVGPGETQYF. CDR3 nucleotide sequence: TGCAGCGTTGTTGGGCCTGGGGAGACCCAGTACTTC.

The genes are TRBV4-1 and TRBJ1-1; D unresolved. The CDR3 runs to 18 residues. Looked up from germline, CDR1 is MGHRA and CDR2 is YSYEKL. V dropped 1 base and J dropped 5 bases, with 23 bases sitting between them. For the CDR3, the DNA is TGCGCCAGCAGCCAAGGGAGGCCGGCCTTGTTTATGGGGACTGAAGCTTTCTTT. Translation: CASSQGRPALFMGTEAFF.

The rearrangement uses TRBV9 and TRBJ2-3; TRBD2 matches 11 bases. CDR1 is SGDLS, CDR2 YYNGEE, per germline. The CDR3 has 16 residues. Germline trimming cut 3 bases from V and 4 bases from J; bases unmatched to any gene: 7. The DNA of the CDR3 is TGTGCCAGCAGCGCCGACCTAGCGGGGGGCTCAGATACGCAGTATTTT. Protein: CASSADLAGGSDTQYF.

This clonotype was seen ten or more times. The chain carries TRBV10-3 and TRBJ2-7, with D tentatively TRBD1 (6 bases). The CDR3 totals 13 residues. The germline V gene encodes CDR1 ENHRY and CDR2 SYGVKD. The germline V and J ends were trimmed by 2 bases and 5 bases, with 10 bases remaining between them. The CDR3 region is CAISETGPDEQYF. CDR3 coding DNA: TGTGCCATCAGTGAGACAGGGCCTGACGAGCAGTACTTC.

This clonotype was observed a few times. The rearrangement links TRBV5-1 to TRBJ1-1, with no clear D. Trimming removed 4 bases at V and 11 bases at J, with 15 bases between. Germline V gene sequence: CDR1 SGHRS, CDR2 YFSETQ. CDR3 length equals 12 residues. CDR3 region: CASSTDGTRAFF. In DNA, the CDR3 is TGCGCCAGCAGCACGGACGGCACTCGGGCTTTCTTT.

V usage is TRBV4-2 and J usage is TRBJ1-3; TRBD1 aligns across 7 bases. There are 15 residues in the CDR3. Germline V gene sequence: CDR1 LGHNA, CDR2 YNFKEQ. V was pared by 3 bases and J by 5 bases, with 7 bases of the junction left unmatched. The CDR3 DNA sequence: TGTGCCAGCAGCCACGCCGGGACAGACCGAAACACCATATATTTT. Its protein product is CASSHAGTDRNTIYF.

This chain uses TRBV27 with TRBJ2-1, with a weak D call TRBD1 (6 bases). Trimming stripped 2 bases from V and 4 bases from J, with 18 bases between. In germline, CDR1 is MNHEY, CDR2 SMNVEV (reference sequence). The CDR3 sequence is 17 residues long. The CDR3 is CASSLTQQGSGYNEQFF. The CDR3 DNA reads as TGTGCCAGCAGTTTAACCCAACAGGGATCGGGTTACAATGAGCAGTTCTTC.

This clonotype was observed many times. At one boundary the junction diverges from the germline segment, which might be a read error. J is TRBJ2-5 and V is TRBV5-1; D remains unclear. From germline, CDR1 is SGHRS and CDR2 YFSETQ. The CDR3 extends over 15 amino acids. The CDR3 DNA reads TGTGCCAGCAGCTTAGCTGGTGGGTACCAAGAGACCCAGTACTTC. It translates to CASSLAGGYQETQYF.

This sequence joins TRBV7-2 and TRBJ2-3; 10 bases line up with TRBD1. Germline loops: CDR1 SGHTA, CDR2 FQGNSA. The CDR3 extends over 15 amino acids. V was clipped by 6 bases and J by 4 bases; unmatched bases: 7. The CDR3 nucleotides read TGTGCCAGCAGACGACAGGGGGCGGAGGCAGATACGCAGTATTTT. It encodes CASRRQGAEADTQYF.

This clonotype was detected ten times or more. J is TRBJ2-5 and V is TRBV12-3 or TRBV12-4; TRBD2 aligns across 12 bases. The CDR3 covers 14 residues. After removal of 5 bases from V and 13 bases from J, the junction contained 11 bases not matched to a gene. CDR3 DNA: TGTGCCAGCAGTCCTCGACTAGCGGGGGCGTTGATGTACTTC. Translated: CASSPRLAGALMYF.